The present T cell receptor beta chain was sequenced within a study of cytomegalovirus exposure and HLA in healthy donors (TCRdb year 2017). For the study in its entirety: An earlier analysis of approximately 640 of the donors reported 276 Gb of sequence data and around 120 million unique TCR beta sequences from around 200 million T cells. Roughly 310 gigabases of sequencing data and tens of millions of unique TCR sequences were included in an early release covering several hundred HLA-typed donors. Among the roughly 390 genotyped donors, around 81% belonged to the genetic ancestry cluster associated with self-reported Caucasian donors. The study was designed to test whether signatures of past pathogen exposure could be identified by cataloging public T cell receptors. The study used immunosequencing to profile the T cell repertoires of hundreds of subjects and linked those repertoires to cytomegalovirus serostatus. Along with the approximately 700-subject first cohort, a separate validation cohort of over 90 different subjects was used. To predict cytomegalovirus infection status, the study brought together high-throughput TCR immunosequencing, statistical association of individual TCRs with disease status, and machine learning. A later analysis re-analyzed previously published TCR beta repertoires from 550 to 700 donors and added high-resolution HLA genotyping to study TCR occurrence patterns. In the later analysis, no new phenotypic data were used to find candidate immune exposures; instead, reliance was placed on TCR beta sequences and their occurrence across donors. An earlier analysis of some 600 of the donors applied high-throughput TCR beta sequencing to assess whether each TCR beta V gene segment acted as functional or pseudogenic. Donor age, sex, ethnicity and CMV serostatus were compiled together with the repertoire data. Genome-wide SNP genotypes for about 65% of the roughly 670 donors were used in a later genetic analysis, which treated that subset as a discovery cohort. All discovery cohort repertoires had been generated using a single sequencing platform. HLA typing covered class I and class II loci at four-digit resolution. Typing coverage differed by locus: A, B, C, DRB1 and DQB1 were typed in roughly 629-640 donors, DQA1 in roughly 510, DPA1 in some 600, and DPB1 in 472. Four to six DR-DQ haplotypes were handled as single units for association and clustering, since linkage in the cohort was strong. Among 300 to 500 genotyped donors of the cohort, an average of approximately 240,000 unique TCR beta nucleotide sequences was sequenced per donor, of which roughly 17% were non-productive. Broader findings and caveats from the paper: A later analysis associated about 17,000 TCR beta sequences with specific HLA alleles at a false discovery rate of 0.05. In a later analysis, TCR association rates were found to vary across HLA loci, with the most associated TCRs seen for DRB1 alleles and the fewest for HLA-C alleles. In a later analysis, several top co-occurrence clusters were reported to appear linked to parvovirus B19, influenza, CMV and Epstein-Barr virus. Sequencing depth was assumed to be roughly uniform across donors in the presence/absence analyses, though that assumption may not hold. The earlier analysis of some 540 of the donors excluded around 17 rarely observed V segments, including chromosome 9 orphons, because counts were too low. A few of the identified cytomegalovirus-associated TCR beta chains were confirmed in vitro to be specific for cytomegalovirus antigens. A further reported finding was that TCR beta sequences accurately predicted the HLA-A and HLA-B alleles for most subjects in the first cohort. Immune exposure information for the cohort was limited to CMV serostatus. A later analysis found that HLA-associated TCR beta chains were more clonally expanded and had lower generation probabilities than equally common non-associated chains. Strong co-occurrence of HLA alleles, especially DR and DQ, made assigning TCR associations to individual alleles difficult. In this cohort, only TCR beta chains were sequenced, and detectable features were limited by the absence of alpha or paired-chain data. The classifier was reported to diagnose cytomegalovirus status with high specificity and sensitivity in both the original and validation cohorts. Across donors, most TCR sequences were observed very rarely, whereas some public TCRs were present in many individuals. HLA typing was unavailable for some donors at each locus, so association tests used only the typed subset. Correlated functional status among segregating V segments might be attributable to linkage disequilibrium, but an unknown experimental factor could not be ruled out. The 87-base-pair reads could not distinguish some IMGT-functional V segments, including TRBV6-2 and TRBV6-3, so those segments were excluded. In an earlier analysis of 450 to 750 of the donors, most TCR beta V segments appeared in productive rearrangements about 87% or about 30% of the time, broadly matching IMGT annotations. The study listed around 160 TCR beta chains as associated with cytomegalovirus. Most CMV-associated TCR beta chains appeared to be HLA-restricted in a later analysis, and the HLA associations seemed to be driven largely by CMV exposure. The authors suggested that the approach could potentially be extended to other disease states and immunological phenotypes. The sequencing pipeline was judged likely to have produced a cluster of highly shared sequence variants as a technical artifact. An association between a missense DCLRE1C variant and V-gene and J-gene trimming of TCR beta chains was found in a later genetic analysis and replicated in an independent cohort. In a later genetic analysis, fewer N-insertions in productive TCRs were reported among donors in an Asian-associated ancestry cluster than the approximately 630-donor mean.

The cohort was made up of 650 to 700 healthy bone marrow donors. Cohort members were all nominally healthy when sampled, although unrecorded immune exposures were likely present. The donor was CMV seronegative and was included in the group of a few hundred seronegative cohort members. Every donor gave a peripheral blood sample, and the peripheral blood mononuclear cells from that sample were used for TCR beta sequencing. The Qiagen DNeasy Blood Extraction Kit was used to extract genomic DNA from the blood cell samples. The method was the immunoSEQ multiplex PCR assay. A mixture of 60 forward primers for TCR Vbeta segments and 13 reverse primers for TCR Jbeta segments was used in the multiplex PCR. The CDR3 region of rearranged TCR beta genes was amplified from genomic DNA with a multiplex PCR assay. Amplified TCR beta libraries were sequenced as 87-base-pair reads on the Illumina HiSeq System. Per the authors' processing: A later analysis tallied some 79 million unique TCR beta chains across the 700 or so repertoires, and some 10 million of those chains were shared by two or more donors. Raw reads were error-corrected and collapsed into unique sequences with a nearest-neighbor algorithm that merged closely related sequences to remove PCR and sequencing errors. Alignment of CDR3 sequences to IMGT reference sequences was used to assign V, D and J gene segments. For a sequence to be retained, a match of at least six nucleotides to both a V gene segment and a J gene segment was required. Rearrangements were called productive when the CDR3 lacked stop codons and stayed in frame with V and J; all others were non-productive. CDR3 was defined according to IMGT convention as the region running from the second conserved V-encoded cysteine to the conserved J-encoded phenylalanine. Sequences without an unambiguous match to a single V gene segment were excluded from the earlier analysis of 450 to 650 of the donors. An earlier analysis of fewer than 650 of the donors classified V segments as functional when productive rearrangements were above 56.7% and as segregating when the standard deviation between donors was above 5%. To diagnose cytomegalovirus status from the catalog of TCR beta chain sequences, a statistical classification framework was built. In a later analysis, TCR nucleotide sequences were compared against IMGT/GENE-DB human TR gene sequences so that V and J genes could be assigned. The TCRdist pipeline was used in a later analysis to assign CDR3 sequences and most-parsimonious VDJ recombination scenarios. In a later analysis, each TCR beta chain was defined by its CDR3 amino acid sequence together with its V-gene family, and reads without a unique V-gene family were excluded. In a later analysis, some 600 highly shared, low-generation-probability nucleotide sequences were removed to address suspected cross-contamination and a sequencing artifact. In a later analysis, a clonal expansion index was calculated for each public chain from normalized within-repertoire ranks of inferred template counts. In a later analysis, generation probabilities were computed with a VDJ recombination model fitted to out-of-frame rearrangements, and the resulting probabilities were checked against IGoR. A later analysis scored TCR-TCR, TCR-HLA and TCR-CMV co-occurrence with hypergeometric tests, applying a repertoire-size bias correction to TCR pairs. To estimate false discovery rates, a later analysis permuted the HLA or CMV assignments 20 times. A later analysis grouped co-occurring TCRs with DBSCAN, adding TCRdist sequence similarity when clustering within HLA-allele-positive subsets. Repertoires with fewer than 30,000 or more than 120,000 public chains were left out of co-occurrence clustering, as were about 5 repertoires with anomalous nucleotide sharing. Imported from immuneACCESS, the table was reduced by TCRdb to in-frame sequences with V and J called. These copies leave out some clones; in studies compared against another copy, an unresolved V gene accounts for under half, and the cause of the remainder is not known. The V and J calls and clone size come from that table; D and trimming were worked out from the DNA. The table for this sample lists about 77,000 clones; roughly four fifths of them were counted only once. The top ten clonotypes cover approximately 4.4% of the sample.

From the cysteine through the phenylalanine, the CDR3 covers 14 amino acids. This entry keeps only the CDR3 DNA: 42 bases, framed from base 1. The germline V gene specifies SGHTA as CDR1 and FQGNSA as CDR2. The germline ends are 12 bases apart after V is trimmed by 3 bases and J by 4 bases. Notes on this clone: What antigen it recognizes has not been identified. No base qualities exist here, and no much larger clone lies one base off it.

This TCR derives from a middle-aged man in good health and CMV-seronegative. The chain couples TRBV7-2 to TRBJ2-5, with the D gene call left open. The sequencing input was PBMCs. The encoded CDR3 is CASSFHSGRETQYF. In nucleotides, the sequence is TGTGCCAGCAGCTTCCACTCTGGGCGAGAGACCCAGTACTTC.